A selection of T cell receptor beta chains follows, all from one sample in a study of T cell changes during pregnancy in multiple sclerosis. Assay: immunoSEQ multiplex PCR; the TCRdb copy retains only in-frame clones and omits some. The sample holds fewer than 95,000 clones, almost 95% seen once. The sample in question was peripheral blood, obtained in the third trimester of pregnancy. These receptors originate from a female donor with multiple sclerosis, enrolled in a pregnancy study. The conserved cysteine and the conserved F or W are not part of the CDR3 here. A D gene is named only where the DNA matches it firmly. A row's size may be missing; if present it is once, few, many or a size class.

ASSLEPRGSNTGELF	15	NA	NA	TRBV5-4
ASSLSGRPYEQY	12	TRBD2	once	TRBV28
SVVSRSDTGLAGGEQF	16	TRBD2	NA	TRBV29-1
ASSEARQSYGYT	12	NA	NA	TRBV6-1
ASSSGPRTAFYYEQY	15	NA	NA	TRBV28
ASSKPTDTQY	10	NA	NA	TRBV27
ASRRSSGANVLT	12	NA	once	TRBV27
ASSTNPQGARETQY	14	TRBD1	NA	TRBV28
ASNRLAGDINEQF	13	TRBD2	NA	TRBV10-1
ASSPGGVSGNTIY	13	NA	NA	TRBV9
ASSLRGGTPDFEQF	14	NA	NA	TRBV27
AITRDRDYGYT	11	TRBD1	NA	TRBV10-3
ASSLGQGGGYT	11	TRBD1	once	TRBV7-9
ASSWGRLQETQY	12	NA	NA	TRBV5-1
ASSERSRAGTGVTEAF	16	TRBD1	once	TRBV2
ASSLRDRGGTEAF	13	TRBD1	once	TRBV4-3
ASSLDMRKGTSGILSRENEQF	21	TRBD2	NA	TRBV4-2
ASGRGGLGTYEQY	13	NA	NA	TRBV6-5
ASTKRGTPNYGYT	13	NA	NA	TRBV28
ASSFSGGTGELF	12	NA	NA	TRBV11-3
ASSLDWGERGYT	12	NA	once	TRBV5-6
ASSLFDLTSVTGELF	15	TRBD2	NA	TRBV5-6
ASSLGTGLGYEQY	13	NA	NA	TRBV5-6
ASSFNEDTQY	10	NA	NA	TRBV7-2
ASSLAGTSSNQPQH	14	NA	NA	TRBV28
ASSLQGAPSYEQY	13	TRBD1	NA	TRBV19
ASSPRTGGFYEQY	13	TRBD1	NA	TRBV9
ASSLGPTGNEQF	12	NA	once	TRBV11-2
ASSKTSGPNNEQF	13	TRBD2	NA	TRBV6-5
ASSSGMRQPQH	11	NA	NA	TRBV27
ASSLYRGEQF	10	TRBD1	NA	TRBV27
ASSDTSGGTDTQY	13	NA	NA	TRBV9
SVGARTGGILWNTEAF	16	TRBD1	NA	TRBV29-1
ASSLGVGPGRQY	12	NA	once	TRBV5-4
ASSATGVSAF	10	TRBD1	NA	TRBV25-1
ATSRDRLKEGTQY	13	NA	NA	TRBV15
ASSPYGQGQAF	11	TRBD1	NA	TRBV28
ASSIGDGRQGGGTEAF	16	TRBD1	once	TRBV19
ASRPTGTGSQPQH	13	TRBD1	NA	TRBV6-5
ACSRDRSYEQY	11	TRBD1	NA	TRBV30
ASRLGIGYEQY	11	NA	NA	TRBV5-1
ASSLRGTGYASTEAF	15	TRBD1	NA	TRBV7-2
ASRAPGDLNTEAF	13	NA	NA	TRBV2
SVEGGEGYEQY	11	NA	NA	TRBV29-1
ASSLGAGGLF	10	TRBD1	NA	TRBV28
ASTFRVNQPQH	11	NA	NA	TRBV28
ASKRVGDTEAF	11	NA	NA	TRBV4-1
ASSWEWGSYEQY	12	NA	NA	TRBV7-2
ASSQGDQPQH	10	NA	NA	TRBV28
AWSHRGADTEAF	12	NA	NA	TRBV30
ATTLRLVDGEQF	12	NA	NA	TRBV10-3
SARGGETQY	9	NA	NA	TRBV20-1
ASSLDGSTEAF	11	NA	NA	TRBV5-1
ASGSMSGYAEQY	12	NA	NA	TRBV5-1
AIGGRSYEQY	10	NA	NA	TRBV28
ASSLAGGPYEQY	12	TRBD2	NA	TRBV7-9
ASSQAGQGANTNTGELF	17	TRBD1	NA	TRBV14
ASKVLSAGTNTGELF	15	NA	NA	TRBV19
ASSLDRAFHEQY	12	TRBD1	NA	TRBV6-1